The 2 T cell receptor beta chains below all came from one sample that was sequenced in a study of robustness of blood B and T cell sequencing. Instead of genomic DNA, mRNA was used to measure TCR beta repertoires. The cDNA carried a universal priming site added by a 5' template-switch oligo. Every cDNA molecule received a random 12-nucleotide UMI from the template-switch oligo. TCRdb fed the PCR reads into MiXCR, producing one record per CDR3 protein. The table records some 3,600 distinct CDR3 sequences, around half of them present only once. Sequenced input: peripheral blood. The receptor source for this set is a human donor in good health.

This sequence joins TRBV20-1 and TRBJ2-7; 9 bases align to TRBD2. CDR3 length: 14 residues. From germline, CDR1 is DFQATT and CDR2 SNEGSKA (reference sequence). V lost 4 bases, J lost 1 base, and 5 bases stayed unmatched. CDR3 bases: TGCAGTGCTAAGAATCTAGCGGGGTCCTACGAGCAGTACTTC. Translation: CSAKNLAGSYEQYF.

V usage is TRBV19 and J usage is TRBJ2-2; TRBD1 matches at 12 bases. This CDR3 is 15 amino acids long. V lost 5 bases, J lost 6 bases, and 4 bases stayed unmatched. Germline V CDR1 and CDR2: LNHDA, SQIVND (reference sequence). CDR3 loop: CASSVWDRGPGELFF. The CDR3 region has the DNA TGTGCCAGTAGTGTATGGGACAGGGGGCCCGGGGAGCTGTTTTTT.